Shown below are 18 T cell receptor beta chains from a single sample sequenced in a study of shared clonotypes between healthy human individuals. Only in-frame clones appear in the TCRdb table, and some are missing; sequencing was by immunoSEQ multiplex PCR. Here the sample spans 950,000 to 1,100,000 clones, about 75% being singletons. Sequenced material: memory CD4+ T cells sorted from blood. The subset: CD45RA-negative fraction. These receptors all stem from a man aged 18 to 35 in good health.

This clone was picked up one time. The chain employs TRBV10-3 and TRBJ2-1; D gene unclear. This CDR3 is 16 amino acids long. Germline V gene lookup returns CDR1 ENHRY and CDR2 SYGVKD. Trimming took 0 bases from V and 5 from J, leaving 14 bases between them. The CDR3: CAISESLSSRHNEQFF. CDR3 sequence (DNA): TGTGCCATCAGTGAGTCCCTTAGTTCTCGTCACAATGAGCAGTTCTTC.

V gene TRBV11-2 combines with J gene TRBJ2-1, with 7 bases lining up with TRBD1. CDR3 length: 14 amino acids. Germline V lookup: CDR1 SGHAT, CDR2 FQNNGV. V lost 1 base to trimming and J lost 9 bases; unmatched junction nucleotides: 6. CDR3 sequence reads: CASSLVQGKGEQFF. For the CDR3, the DNA is TGTGCCAGCAGCTTAGTACAGGGGAAGGGTGAGCAGTTCTTC.

The chain carries TRBV6-5 and TRBJ2-7; the D call may be TRBD1 or TRBD2 (5 bases each). CDR1 is MNHEY, CDR2 SVGAGI, per germline. This CDR3 is 14 amino acids long. Deletions cut 6 bases from V and 5 bases from J, with 17 bases between. DNA of the CDR3: TGTGCCAGCAGGACCGGGACGGTCCTACACGAGCAGTACTTC. It encodes CASRTGTVLHEQYF.

This chain links TRBV5-1 with TRBJ2-3, with D unresolved. V lost 0 bases and J 0 bases, leaving 8 bases between the germline ends. Germline V gene lookup returns CDR1 SGHRS and CDR2 YFSETQ. The CDR3 consists of 15 residues. CDR3 bases: TGCGCCAGCAGCTTGGACGGACGAAGCACAGATACGCAGTATTTT. It is translated as CASSLDGRSTDTQYF.

In regard to this clone: At one of its ends the junction is not consistent with the germline gene, which may arise from a read error. The CDR3 here is CASSEAMVGDF. CDR3 DNA: TGTGCCAGCAGTGAAGCGATGGTAGGGGACTTC. The chain is built from TRBV2 and TRBJ2-7; possibly TRBD1 for D (5 bases). CDR3 length equals 11 residues. CDR1 and CDR2 from the germline V gene are SNHLY and FYNNEI.

A single count supports this clone. The chain couples TRBV6-6 to TRBJ2-7; perhaps D is TRBD1 or TRBD2 (5 bases each). V was shortened by 6 bases and J by 6 bases, with 18 bases between the two germline ends. The V gene's germline CDR1 is MNHNY and CDR2 SVGAGI (reference sequence). This CDR3 is 14 amino acids long. Here the CDR3 DNA reads TGTGCCAGCAGGAGTCCCGGGACCGGGCTCGAGCAGTACTTC. Amino acids: CASRSPGTGLEQYF.

V and J are TRBV19 and TRBJ2-3, with a weak D call TRBD2 (6 bases). The CDR3 contains 15 residues. The germline CDR1 and CDR2 sequences are LNHDA and SQIVND (reference sequence). Trimming shortened V by 8 bases and J by 0 bases, and 15 bases separated the two germline ends. DNA of the CDR3: TGTGCCAGTCGGGCGGGGAGACGAAGCACAGATACGCAGTATTTT. It specifies CASRAGRRSTDTQYF.

The chain combines TRBV7-9 with TRBJ2-3, with TRBD1 identical over 11 bases. V dropped 5 bases and J dropped 7; count of bases not matched to a gene: 8. Germline CDR1 and CDR2: SEHNR and FQNEAQ (reference sequence). The length of the CDR3 is 15 residues. The CDR3: CASSPRGQGAYTQYF. The CDR3 DNA is TGTGCCAGCAGCCCAAGAGGACAGGGGGCATATACGCAGTATTTT.

V gene TRBV5-5 combines with J gene TRBJ2-7, with D unclear. The germline V gene has CDR1 SGHKS and CDR2 YYEKEE (reference sequence). The CDR3 is 15 residues long. V gave up 4 bases and J gave up 3 bases, with 17 bases separating them. CDR3 nucleotide sequence: TGTGCCAGCAGCCCCGACGGCCGAAAGGACTACGAGCAGTACTTC. Translated, it gives CASSPDGRKDYEQYF.

Notes on this clone: The same CDR3 arises from other DNA sequences in this sample as well. The J gene is TRBJ2-1, the V gene TRBV7-8; D may be TRBD2 (5 bases). V gave up 6 bases and J gave up 7 bases, with 10 bases separating them. This CDR3 comprises 12 residues. CDR1 and CDR2 (germline): SGHVS, FQNEAQ. CDR3 nucleotide sequence: TGTGCCAGCAGTCTAGGACTGAATGAGCAGTTCTTC. This encodes CASSLGLNEQFF.

V and J are TRBV6-5 and TRBJ1-1; D remains ambiguous. The CDR3 spans 13 residues. Trimming removed 2 bases from V and 4 bases from J, with 8 bases in between. CDR1 MNHEY and CDR2 SVGAGI come from the germline V gene. Here the CDR3 DNA reads TGTGCCAGCAGTTACGCCACAGCCACTGAAGCTTTCTTT. The encoded protein is CASSYATATEAFF.

This rearrangement joins TRBV7-2 to TRBJ2-1; 12 nucleotides agree with TRBD2. Per germline, CDR1 SGHTA and CDR2 FQGNSA. Trimming cost V 5 bases and J 7 bases; bases outside gene matches: 9. There are 16 residues in the CDR3. The CDR3 nucleotides are TGTGCCAGCAGCCCCCCCCCTAGCGGGAGGGGGAATGAGCAGTTCTTC. As protein: CASSPPPSGRGNEQFF.

This clone has only a few counts. Relative to the germline gene, one junction end is altered; a read error may explain this. The chain uses TRBV20-1 and TRBJ1-4; TRBD1 is a possible D gene (6 bases). Per the germline V gene, CDR1 is DFQATT and CDR2 is SNEGSKA (reference sequence). This CDR3 comprises 11 residues. CDR3 protein: CSARETGTILF. The CDR3 DNA reads TGCAGTGCTAGGGAGACCGGGACAATTCTTTTT.

Regarding this clone: A read error may explain this, as a much larger clone is one base away. The chain links TRBV7-9 to TRBJ2-5, with 7 nucleotides matching TRBD2. J was trimmed by 4 bases and V by 4 bases; bases with no gene match: 0. Germline values: CDR1 SEHNR, CDR2 FQNEAQ (reference sequence). CDR3 length equals 12 residues. In DNA form, the CDR3 reads TGTGCCAGCAGCTGGGGGGGAGAGACCCAGTACTTC. Its translation: CASSWGGETQYF.

This clone was seen many times. The CDR3 bases are TGTGCCAGCAGCCTGCGGCAGGACCTCCACAATGAGCAGTTCTTC. Residues: CASSLRQDLHNEQFF. V is TRBV7-2 and J is TRBJ2-1; D not resolved. This CDR3 contains 15 residues. The V end lost 5 bases, the J end lost 5 bases, and 16 bases lay between the germline ends. In germline, CDR1 is SGHTA, CDR2 FQGNSA. Combining the CDR3 with reference TRBV7-2 and TRBJ2-1 gives the whole variable domain GAGVSQSPSNKVTEKGKDVELRCDPISGHTALYWYRQSLGQGLEFLIYFQGNSAPDKSGLPSDRFSAERTGGSVSTLTIQRTQQEDSAVYLCASSLRQDLHNEQFFGPGTRLTVL.

The V call is TRBV28, the J call TRBJ2-6, with D tentatively TRBD1 (5 bases). The CDR3 has 15 residues. The V and J ends lost 0 bases and 3 bases respectively, with 6 bases between them. Germline V gives CDR1 MDHEN, CDR2 SYDVKM. DNA for the CDR3: TGTGCCAGCAGTTTATGGGGGCGTGGGGCCAACGTCCTGACTTTC. It translates to CASSLWGRGANVLTF.

V is TRBV10-1 and J is TRBJ1-1, with 10 bases identical to TRBD1. This CDR3 has 13 amino acids. Trimming cost V 6 bases and J 10 bases; bases outside gene matches: 8. Germline V gene data show CDR1 as WNHNN and CDR2 as SYGVQD (reference sequence). The CDR3 nucleotides are TGCGCCAGCAGCCGAGGACAGGGGGACTCAGCTTTCTTT. Its translation is CASSRGQGDSAFF.

The chain uses TRBV9 and TRBJ2-3; 8 nucleotides agree with TRBD2. V was clipped by 4 bases and J by 2 bases; unmatched bases: 12. In germline, CDR1 is SGDLS, CDR2 YYNGEE. The CDR3 totals 17 residues. The CDR3 DNA sequence: TGTGCCAGCAGCCCCGGTCGGGGGGGGCGAACCACAGATACGCAGTATTTT. Its translation is CASSPGRGGRTTDTQYF.